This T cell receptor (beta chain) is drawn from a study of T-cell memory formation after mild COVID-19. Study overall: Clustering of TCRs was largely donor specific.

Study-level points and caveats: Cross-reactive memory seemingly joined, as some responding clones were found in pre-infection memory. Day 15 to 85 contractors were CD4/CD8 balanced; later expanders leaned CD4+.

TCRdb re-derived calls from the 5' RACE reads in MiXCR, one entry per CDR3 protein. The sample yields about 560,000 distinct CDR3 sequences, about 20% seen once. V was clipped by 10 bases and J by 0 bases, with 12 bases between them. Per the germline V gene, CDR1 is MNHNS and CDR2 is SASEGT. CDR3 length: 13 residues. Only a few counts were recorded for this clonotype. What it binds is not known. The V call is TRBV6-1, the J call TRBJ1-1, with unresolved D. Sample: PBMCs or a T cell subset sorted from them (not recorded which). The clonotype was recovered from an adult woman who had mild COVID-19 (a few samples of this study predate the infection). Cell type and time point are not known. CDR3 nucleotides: TGTGCCACCATTTTAGCTCTGAACACTGAAGCTTTCTTT. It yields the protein CATILALNTEAFF.